The subject of this entry is one TCR beta chain. Profiling relied on immunoSEQ multiplex PCR, and the TCRdb table lists in-frame clones only, not all of them. The sample carries about 70,000 clones, around 91% recorded once. Germline V lookup: CDR1 MNHEY, CDR2 SVGAGI. The CDR3 is 16 residues long. V lost 0 bases and J lost 3; bases outside the gene matches: 8. This sample was included in a study of blood T cell repertoires in COVID-19. For the study at large: Whether acute or convalescent, the COVID-19 samples came from the United States, Italy and Spain. In each case, the material was cDNA or gDNA derived from T cells, B-cell-depleted T cells, or PBMCs.

The TCR comes from a man over 45 with acute or convalescent COVID-19. The V gene is TRBV6-5, the J gene TRBJ2-7; 7 bases align to TRBD2. Source material: peripheral blood. Written as DNA, the CDR3 is TGTGCCAGCAGTTACTCTTCCTTGGCGGGGGTCTACGAGCAGTACTTC. Protein: CASSYSSLAGVYEQYF.